What follows is one TCR beta chain and its context. The antigen remains unidentified. CDR1 and CDR2 from the germline V gene are SGHVS and FNYEAQ. The CDR3 extends over 14 amino acids. V gave up 3 bases and J gave up 6 bases, with 9 bases separating them. This entry is derived from a study of T cell repertoires in cytomegalovirus infection. About the study: Alongside well-studied HLA-B-restricted CMV epitopes, recently identified HLA-C-restricted CMV epitopes were also used. Public TCR beta signatures were indicative of both CMV infection and a matching HLA type. Study-wide results and limits: Clonotypes of TCR beta that were HLA-C-restricted and CMV-specific dominated the ex vivo response. Carriage of CMV together with the relevant HLA was identifiable through cumulative public TCR beta family frequency.

TCRdb passed the reads through MiXCR, listing each CDR3 protein once. The sample yields approximately 990,000 distinct CDR3 sequences, roughly 30% seen once. The sequence came from a human donor in good health (CMV status not recorded). Some clones in this sample may be carry-over from other donors' samples. The J gene is TRBJ1-6, the V gene TRBV7-6; no firm D call. Specimen: cultured CD8+ T cells from PBMCs, collected from culture after CMV antigen stimulation. The CDR3, as DNA: TGTGCCAGCAGCTTGAACAGCCTTAATTCACCCCTCCACTTT. It translates to CASSLNSLNSPLHF. Drawing the rest from reference TRBV7-6 and TRBJ1-6, the complete variable domain is GAGVSQSPRYKVTKRGQDVALRCDPISGHVSLYWYRQALGQGPEFLTYFNYEAQQDKSGLPNDRFSAERPEGSISTLTIQRTEQRDSAMYRCASSLNSLNSPLHFGNGTRLTVT.